A selection of T cell receptor beta chains follows, all from one sample in a study of cytomegalovirus exposure and HLA in healthy donors. Repertoires were generated with immunoSEQ multiplex PCR, while TCRdb's copy carries only in-frame clones and drops some. Of about 160,000 clones listed, 87% are singletons. Sequencing used PBMCs. Receptors were obtained from a woman aged 30 to 39 in good health and CMV-seronegative. The CDR3 runs from the conserved cysteine through the conserved F or W. Fields, in order: V gene, J gene, CDR3 length, CDR3 protein.

TRBV19	TRBJ2-2	16	CASSPLAGGPTGELFF
TRBV5-4	TRBJ2-6	14	CASSPKSGANVLTF
TRBV4-3	TRBJ1-1	15	CASSQNQVTNTEALF
TRBV4-3	TRBJ1-4	19	CASSQEGAVTAATNEKLFF
TRBV5-8	TRBJ1-5	14	CASGGDRGNQPQHF
TRBV7-6	TRBJ1-4	16	CASSSGRGTTNEKLFF
TRBV29-1	TRBJ2-1	14	CSVGLAVSYNEQFF
TRBV4-1	TRBJ2-7	14	CASSLGGTAYEQYF
TRBV6-6	TRBJ2-7	12	CASSSPQGGQYF
TRBV5-1	TRBJ2-1	15	CASSFRGPGENEQFF
TRBV6-1	TRBJ1-2	16	CASSVRDGQGAGGYTF
TRBV7-2	TRBJ1-2	14	CASSGSRASLGYTF
TRBV28	TRBJ2-3	19	CASSTPDGTGGEGTDTQYF
TRBV7-2	TRBJ2-6	15	CASSQRASGANVLTF
TRBV6-6	TRBJ2-3	15	CASTTGGGPTDTQYF
TRBV20-1	TRBJ2-4	11	CSARSGGIQYF
TRBV2	TRBJ2-7	13	CASSGERGLEQYF
TRBV19	TRBJ1-2	14	CASKGAKRDYGYTF
TRBV18	TRBJ2-1	16	CASSPVRTRGGDEQFF
TRBV5-8	TRBJ1-6	16	CASSLLGGSGSSPLHF
TRBV4-1	TRBJ1-5	16	CASSQGQGRGSQPQHF
TRBV2	TRBJ1-2	16	CASSPARGVGPYGYTF
TRBV20-1	TRBJ2-4	11	CALLAKNIQYF
TRBV9	TRBJ1-6	18	CASSARPGPPLQNSPLHF
TRBV5-6	TRBJ2-1	18	CASSLVSSGTTIYNEQFF